Below are 15 T cell receptor beta chains sequenced from a single sample in a study of blood T cell repertoires in COVID-19. Produced via immunoSEQ multiplex PCR; TCRdb's table is partial and in-frame only. Seen here are 250,000 to 300,000 clones, around 90% observed once, and the top ten hold 0.95% to 1.3%. Material: PBMCs or T cells enriched from blood (not recorded which). The receptors stem from a woman aged 25-40 years who had recovered from COVID-19.

The chain links TRBV3-1 (or the pseudogene TRBV3-2) to TRBJ2-5, with a tentative D call TRBD1 (6 bases). Per the germline V gene, CDR1 is LGHDT and CDR2 is YNNKEL (reference sequence). CDR3 length: 13 residues. V was pared by 7 bases and J by 4 bases, with 13 bases between. The CDR3 region has the DNA TGTGCCAGCACCACAGGGTGGTCAGAGACCCAGTACTTC. Its protein is CASTTGWSETQYF.

The chain couples TRBV24-1 to TRBJ2-1, with TRBD1 as a possible D gene (5 bases). The CDR3 totals 13 residues. V was pared by 7 bases and J by 1 base, with 7 bases between. Germline V gene lookup returns CDR1 KGHDR and CDR2 SFDVKD. The DNA of the CDR3 is TGTGCCACCAGAGACAGTTCCTACAATGAGCAGTTCTTC. Its translation is CATRDSSYNEQFF.

The chain couples TRBV2 to TRBJ1-2; D might be TRBD1 (6 bases). The CDR3 is 15 amino acids. Germline assignment: CDR1 SNHLY and CDR2 FYNNEI. Trimming took off 2 bases at V and 10 bases at J, with 20 bases between the two ends. CDR3 protein: CASSESYSQGNHYTF. In DNA, the CDR3 is TGTGCCAGCAGTGAATCCTACAGCCAGGGGAATCACTACACCTTC.

The CDR3 DNA follows: TGTGCCAGCAGCGACGAGCCGGGACTAGCGGGAGGCGGTGAGCAGTTCTTC. Protein product: CASSDEPGLAGGGEQFF. This chain links TRBV9 with TRBJ2-1, with 15 bases that match TRBD2. The trim removed 3 bases at V and 9 bases at J, leaving 10 bases unmatched. The CDR3 totals 17 residues. CDR1 is SGDLS and CDR2 is YYNGEE in the germline V gene.

The rearrangement joins TRBV7-8 to TRBJ1-5, with TRBD1 matching over 8 bases. Germline V CDR1 and CDR2: SGHVS, FQNEAQ. The CDR3 covers 17 residues. Trimming cost V 2 bases and J 11 bases; bases outside gene matches: 17. The CDR3 reads CASSLNPDRVRPTTQHF. DNA of the CDR3: TGTGCCAGCAGCTTAAATCCGGACAGGGTCCGACCAACGACCCAGCATTTT.

The chain carries TRBV2 and TRBJ2-3; TRBD2 agrees at 8 bases. CDR3 size: 15 residues. V gave up 3 bases and J gave up 1 base; unmatched junction bases: 3. The germline gives CDR1 SNHLY, CDR2 FYNNEI. Here the CDR3 DNA reads TGTGCCAGCAGTGACGGGCGGGAGGGCACAGATACGCAGTATTTT. This encodes CASSDGREGTDTQYF.

The CDR3 spells CAAGIQETQYF. CDR3 DNA: TGTGCTGCAGGTATCCAAGAGACCCAGTACTTC. This chain connects TRBV2 to TRBJ2-5, with no clear D. There are 11 residues in the CDR3. CDR1 and CDR2 (germline): SNHLY, FYNNEI.

This chain uses TRBV7-9 with TRBJ2-5; D may be TRBD2 (5 bases). Germline CDR1 reads SEHNR; CDR2 reads FQNEAQ (reference sequence). The V and J ends lost 1 base and 4 bases respectively, with 7 bases between them. The CDR3 runs to 13 residues. CDR3 sequence: CASSLVTIETQYF. DNA of the CDR3: TGTGCCAGCAGCTTAGTGACTATAGAGACCCAGTACTTC.

The J gene is TRBJ2-1, the V gene TRBV11-2; 11 bases agree with TRBD2. CDR1 and CDR2 from the germline V gene are SGHAT and FQNNGV. CDR3 length equals 16 residues. Trimming took 5 bases from V and 4 from J; bases not matched to a gene: 7. The CDR3 DNA sequence: TGTGCCAGCAGCCCACGACTAGCGGGAACTTACAATGAGCAGTTCTTC. Translating gives CASSPRLAGTYNEQFF. Filled out from reference TRBV11-2 and TRBJ2-1, the complete variable domain reads EAGVAQSPRYKIIEKRQSVAFWCNPISGHATLYWYQQILGQGPKLLIQFQNNGVVDDSQLPKDRFSAERLKGVDSTLKIQPAKLEDSAVYLCASSPRLAGTYNEQFFGPGTRLTVL.

The CDR3 nucleotides read TGTGCCAGCTCACCAATTGGGGGGGGGCGAGGCTACACCTTC. Residues: CASSPIGGGRGYTF. V and J are TRBV18 and TRBJ1-2; perhaps TRBD1 as D (6 bases). CDR1 KGHSH and CDR2 LQKENI come from the germline V gene. The CDR3 loop spans 14 amino acids. The germline V and J ends were trimmed by 2 bases and 8 bases, with 15 bases remaining between them.

This chain joins TRBV7-8 and TRBJ1-4, with D unresolved. V was clipped by 4 bases and J by 0 bases, with 15 bases between them. The CDR3 spans 17 residues. Germline CDR1 reads SGHVS; CDR2 reads FQNEAQ. The chain's CDR3 is CASSSPSTLATNEKLFF. The CDR3 DNA reads TGTGCCAGCAGCTCGCCGTCGACACTTGCAACTAATGAAAAACTGTTTTTT.

The chain recombines TRBV11-2 with TRBJ2-1, with D possibly TRBD1 on 5 matching bases. V lost 5 bases to trimming and J lost 3 bases, with 20 bases between them. The CDR3 extends over 17 amino acids. Germline V CDR1 and CDR2: SGHAT, FQNNGV. CDR3 sequence: CASSRDSQGWHYNEQFF. The CDR3 DNA is TGTGCCAGCAGCCGCGATTCTCAGGGATGGCACTACAATGAGCAGTTCTTC.

J is TRBJ1-5 and V is TRBV5-1; weak D call: TRBD1 (5 bases). V lost 0 bases to trimming and J lost 7 bases, with 14 bases between them. This CDR3 is built from 15 residues. Per germline, CDR1 SGHRS and CDR2 YFSETQ. The CDR3 nucleotides read TGCGCCAGCAGCTTGGACGGGGGTCGGGAGCAGCCCCAGCATTTT. Translating it yields CASSLDGGREQPQHF.

The chain carries TRBV19 and TRBJ1-2; D gene uncertain. V shed 4 bases and J shed 0 bases, with 9 bases lying between them. Germline CDR1 reads LNHDA; CDR2 reads SQIVND (reference sequence). The CDR3 loop spans 14 amino acids. The CDR3 nucleotides read TGTGCCAGTAGTAATACCGGGACTAACTATGGCTACACCTTC. Translation: CASSNTGTNYGYTF.

This chain links TRBV6-2 or TRBV6-3 with TRBJ2-5, with 11 bases identical to TRBD1. The germline V gene encodes CDR1 MNHEY and CDR2 SVGEGT. Trimming removed 4 bases from V and 2 bases from J; junction bases left unmatched: 9. The CDR3 runs to 17 residues. The CDR3 sequence is CASSSWTGGFGQETQYF. The CDR3 DNA is TGTGCCAGCAGTTCCTGGACAGGGGGCTTCGGTCAAGAGACCCAGTACTTC.